The present T cell receptor (beta chain) was sequenced within a study of blood T cells in healthy people across ages. The donors, aged roughly 6 to 95, were healthy Caucasians from Russia. Alongside a J-beta primer mix, a sample-barcoded 5' primer served in a second PCR lasting roughly 7 to 12 cycles. A 12-random-nucleotide template-switch adaptor tagged each cDNA molecule. TCRdb itself ran the 5' RACE reads through MiXCR, one entry per CDR3 protein. The repertoire has 380,000 or so distinct CDR3 sequences, about half of them found once; the top ten carry roughly 51%. The CDR3 consists of 16 residues. With 5 bases clipped from V and 6 bases from J, the junction kept 8 bases outside the gene matches. From germline, CDR1 is KGHDR and CDR2 SFDVKD.

The chain joins TRBV24-1 to TRBJ2-1; 11 bases match TRBD1. The sequence was collected from a man aged 55 to 70 in good health. Source material: blood. CDR3: CATSGRGTGGSNEQFF. CDR3 bases: TGTGCCACCAGTGGGCGCGGGACAGGGGGAAGCAATGAGCAGTTCTTC.